The TCR beta chain described here comes from a study of vaccination and CD4 T cells after COVID-19. Study in general: Sampling occurred at day 14 and days 161 to 241 post-vaccination in three convalescent patients.

The CDR3 runs 15 residues. V was pared by 0 bases and J by 2 bases, with 14 bases between. CDR1 and CDR2 from the germline V gene are DFQATT and SNEGSKA (reference sequence). Time point: late sampling 161 to 241 days after vaccination in three convalescent patients. The treatment denotes: 10-day PBMC culture with coronavirus spike peptide pools or control peptides (ViraFEST assay). ViraFEST used peptide pools to expand antigen-specific T cells, then sequenced TCRs. At both days 3 and 7, half the medium was replaced with fresh IL-2 medium. With respect to this clonotype: Its antigen is unidentified.

Sequencing of DNA taken from cultured CD4+ T cells relied on the Oncomine TCR Beta short-read assay. TCRdb processed the PCR reads anew with MiXCR; each CDR3 protein has one entry. The profile covers about 16,000 distinct CDR3 sequences, with approximately 50% appearing a single time and roughly a sixth taken by the ten largest. Here the sequenced sample was CD4+ T cells from blood, cultured in vitro, taken about 7 months after SARS-CoV-2 vaccination. The TCR originated in a human donor who had recovered from COVID-19. The genes are TRBV20-1 and TRBJ2-7, with D maybe TRBD2 (6 bases). The CDR3 DNA sequence: TGCAGTGCTAGAGATCCGGCGGGGAGCCCCTACGAGCAGTACTTC. Protein sequence: CSARDPAGSPYEQYF.